The 2 T cell receptor beta chains reported below all come from one sample, sequenced in a study of blood T cells in healthy people across ages. Next came a second PCR, run for about 7 to 12 cycles, which used a sample-barcoded 5' primer along with a J-beta primer mix. From the 5' RACE reads, TCRdb called clonotypes with MiXCR, one entry per CDR3 protein. The sample contains 630,000 or so distinct CDR3 sequences, around 31% of which appear only once. The source material was blood. The receptors come from a woman aged 80 or over in good health.

This clonotype was observed a handful of times. Just one base apart from a much larger clone, this may be a read error. The gene calls are TRBV28 and TRBJ2-1; 9 positions match TRBD2. This CDR3 spans 14 amino acids. Germline V lookup: CDR1 MDHEN, CDR2 SYDVKM. CDR3 sequence reads: CASGLSAGGPYQFF. Written as DNA, the CDR3 is TGTGCCAGCGGTTTATCGGCGGGGGGGCCCTATCAGTTCTTC.

This clonotype was detected ten times or more. The chain links TRBV7-2 to TRBJ2-5, with 10 bases identical to TRBD2. The CDR3 length is 16 residues. V was clipped by 2 bases and J by 5 bases; unmatched bases: 8. Germline assignment: CDR1 SGHTA and CDR2 FQGNSA. CDR3 in amino acids: CASSLIIAGGAETQYF. CDR3 in DNA: TGTGCCAGCAGCTTAATTATAGCGGGGGGTGCTGAGACCCAGTACTTC.